The TCR beta chain under discussion was sequenced for a study of T cell responses to AZD1222 COVID-19 vaccine. Libraries were prepared by immunoSEQ multiplex PCR; TCRdb keeps only in-frame clonotypes and omits some of them. The profile shows some 120,000 clones, about 90% of them singletons. Trimming cost V 2 bases and J 3 bases, with 15 bases left between them. CDR1 is SGHDT and CDR2 is YYEEEE in the germline V gene. The CDR3 has 15 amino acids. Points from the study as a whole: Dominant at 160-218 and 743-854, vaccine-associated CD4 TCRs also spanned spike.

Note on this clone: Its target is unknown.

The sample here was peripheral blood, taken on day 0 of MenACWY control vaccination. This sequence originates from an adult in good health. The chain is built from TRBV5-6 and TRBJ2-7; tentative D call: TRBD2 (7 bases). CDR3 in DNA: TGTGCCAGCAGCTTTATGGGGGGGCCGTACTACGAGCAGTACTTC. Its translation is CASSFMGGPYYEQYF.